A selection of T cell receptor beta chains follows, all from one sample in a study of shared clonotypes between healthy human individuals. This table comes from immunoSEQ multiplex PCR, and its TCRdb copy is limited to in-frame clones, with some not included. The table lists a few million clones, more than 90% of them singletons. The specimen was naive CD4+ T cells sorted from blood. All receptors derive from a young man in good health. The CDR3 runs from the conserved cysteine through the conserved F or W. The D gene is left open where the match is weak. Some rows mark clone size as missing; the rest say once, few, many or name a class of expanded clone.

j_gene: TRBJ1-5
v_gene: TRBV10-2
abundance: .
d_gene: .
CDR3aa: CASSEDRGQPQHF
CDR3nt: TGCGCCAGCAGTGAGGATCGGGGTCAGCCCCAGCATTTT

j_gene: TRBJ1-6
v_gene: TRBV6-6
abundance: .
d_gene: .
CDR3aa: CASRPSWTDDNSPLHF
CDR3nt: TGTGCCAGCAGACCGTCATGGACGGATGATAATTCACCCCTCCACTTT

j_gene: TRBJ2-7
v_gene: TRBV5-1
abundance: .
d_gene: TRBD1
CDR3aa: CASSSGQGTYEQYF
CDR3nt: TGCGCCAGCAGCTCGGGACAGGGTACCTACGAGCAGTACTTC

j_gene: TRBJ1-6
v_gene: TRBV5-8
abundance: .
d_gene: .
CDR3aa: CASSFRLGDSPLHF
CDR3nt: TGTGCCAGCAGCTTCAGACTGGGGGATTCACCCCTCCACTTT

j_gene: TRBJ1-4
v_gene: TRBV2
abundance: .
d_gene: TRBD1
CDR3aa: CASSYDRVGEKLFF
CDR3nt: TGTGCCAGCAGTTACGACAGGGTGGGTGAAAAACTGTTTTTT

j_gene: TRBJ2-7
v_gene: TRBV2
abundance: .
d_gene: TRBD2
CDR3aa: CASSDSGGAREQYF
CDR3nt: TGTGCCAGCAGTGATAGCGGGGGGGCGAGGGAGCAGTACTTC

j_gene: TRBJ1-2
v_gene: TRBV30
abundance: once
d_gene: TRBD1
CDR3aa: CAWSAGGVGYTF
CDR3nt: TGTGCCTGGAGTGCAGGGGGAGTTGGCTACACCTTC

j_gene: TRBJ2-1
v_gene: TRBV18
abundance: .
d_gene: TRBD2
CDR3aa: CASSSFTSGYNEQFF
CDR3nt: TGTGCCAGCTCGAGCTTCACTAGCGGATACAATGAGCAGTTCTTC

j_gene: TRBJ2-4
v_gene: TRBV6-5
abundance: .
d_gene: TRBD1
CDR3aa: CASARDRVKNIQYF
CDR3nt: TGTGCCAGCGCCCGGGACAGGGTTAAAAACATTCAGTACTTC

j_gene: TRBJ2-7
v_gene: TRBV14
abundance: .
d_gene: .
CDR3aa: CASSLIKSAIVDYEQYF
CDR3nt: TGTGCCAGCAGCCTTATCAAGTCAGCGATCGTGGACTACGAGCAGTACTTC

j_gene: TRBJ1-4
v_gene: TRBV19
abundance: .
d_gene: .
CDR3aa: CASSIVAAGEKLFF
CDR3nt: TGTGCCAGTAGTATAGTGGCGGCTGGCGAAAAACTGTTTTTT

j_gene: TRBJ2-7
v_gene: TRBV21-1
abundance: .
d_gene: .
CDR3aa: CASSKGRTGGLAGAPVAQWYF
CDR3nt: TGTGCCAGCAGCAAAGGACGGACAGGGGGACTAGCGGGAGCCCCGGTCGCGCAGTGGTACTTC

j_gene: TRBJ1-1
v_gene: TRBV7-8
abundance: .
d_gene: .
CDR3aa: CASNRRLNTEAFF
CDR3nt: TGTGCCAGCAACCGACGGTTGAACACTGAAGCTTTCTTT

j_gene: TRBJ1-6
v_gene: TRBV4-3
abundance: .
d_gene: TRBD1
CDR3aa: CASRTQGDSPLHF
CDR3nt: TGCGCCAGCAGAACACAGGGGGATTCACCCCTCCACTTT

j_gene: TRBJ2-3
v_gene: TRBV10-3
abundance: .
d_gene: .
CDR3aa: CAISKGALTDTQYF
CDR3nt: TGTGCCATCAGTAAGGGCGCCCTCACAGATACGCAGTATTTT

j_gene: TRBJ2-4
v_gene: TRBV10-1
abundance: .
d_gene: .
CDR3aa: CASSARGADIQYF
CDR3nt: TGCGCCAGCAGTGCCAGGGGCGCGGACATTCAGTACTTC

j_gene: TRBJ1-1
v_gene: TRBV5-4
abundance: .
d_gene: .
CDR3aa: CASSSPNTEAFF
CDR3nt: TGTGCCAGCAGCTCACCGAACACTGAAGCTTTCTTT

j_gene: TRBJ2-3
v_gene: TRBV13
abundance: .
d_gene: TRBD2
CDR3aa: CASSLFLAGDSSTDTQYF
CDR3nt: TGTGCCAGCAGCTTATTTCTAGCGGGGGACTCTAGCACAGATACGCAGTATTTT

j_gene: TRBJ1-2
v_gene: TRBV7-2
abundance: .
d_gene: .
CDR3aa: CASSPGVGGYTF
CDR3nt: TGTGCCAGCAGCCCAGGGGTAGGTGGCTACACCTTC

j_gene: TRBJ1-1
v_gene: TRBV30
abundance: few
d_gene: .
CDR3aa: CAWSVEVFTEAFF
CDR3nt: TGTGCCTGGAGTGTAGAAGTTTTCACTGAAGCTTTCTTT

j_gene: TRBJ2-3
v_gene: TRBV18
abundance: .
d_gene: .
CDR3aa: CASSPSGVDTQYF
CDR3nt: TGTGCCAGCTCACCCTCGGGAGTGGATACGCAGTATTTT

j_gene: TRBJ1-6
v_gene: TRBV19
abundance: .
d_gene: .
CDR3aa: CASSSRGEASYNSPLHF
CDR3nt: TGTGCCAGTAGTTCCAGGGGTGAAGCCTCCTATAATTCACCCCTCCACTTT

j_gene: TRBJ1-2
v_gene: TRBV6-1
abundance: .
d_gene: .
CDR3aa: CASSDTGINYGYTF
CDR3nt: TGTGCCAGCAGTGACACTGGCATTAACTATGGCTACACCTTC